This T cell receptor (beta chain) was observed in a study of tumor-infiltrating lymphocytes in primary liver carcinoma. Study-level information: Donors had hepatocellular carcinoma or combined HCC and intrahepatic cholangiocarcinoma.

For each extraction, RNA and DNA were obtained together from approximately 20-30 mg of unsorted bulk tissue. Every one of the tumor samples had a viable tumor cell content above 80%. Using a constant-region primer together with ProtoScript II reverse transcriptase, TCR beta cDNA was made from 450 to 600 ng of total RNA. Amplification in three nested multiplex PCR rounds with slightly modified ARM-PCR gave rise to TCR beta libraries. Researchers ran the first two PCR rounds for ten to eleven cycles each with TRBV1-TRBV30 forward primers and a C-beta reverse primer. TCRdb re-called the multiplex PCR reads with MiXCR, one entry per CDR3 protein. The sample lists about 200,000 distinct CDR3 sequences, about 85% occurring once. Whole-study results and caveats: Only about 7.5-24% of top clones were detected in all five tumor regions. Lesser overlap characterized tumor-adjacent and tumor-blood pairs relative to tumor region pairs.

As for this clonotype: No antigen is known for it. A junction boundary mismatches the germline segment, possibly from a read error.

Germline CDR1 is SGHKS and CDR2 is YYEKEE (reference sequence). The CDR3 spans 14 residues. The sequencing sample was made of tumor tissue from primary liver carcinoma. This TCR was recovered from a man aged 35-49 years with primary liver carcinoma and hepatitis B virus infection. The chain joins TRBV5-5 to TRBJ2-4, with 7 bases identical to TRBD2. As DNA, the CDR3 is TGTGCCTGCAGCTTAAGGACTAGTGGGAACATTCAGCACTTC. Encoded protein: CACSLRTSGNIQHF.